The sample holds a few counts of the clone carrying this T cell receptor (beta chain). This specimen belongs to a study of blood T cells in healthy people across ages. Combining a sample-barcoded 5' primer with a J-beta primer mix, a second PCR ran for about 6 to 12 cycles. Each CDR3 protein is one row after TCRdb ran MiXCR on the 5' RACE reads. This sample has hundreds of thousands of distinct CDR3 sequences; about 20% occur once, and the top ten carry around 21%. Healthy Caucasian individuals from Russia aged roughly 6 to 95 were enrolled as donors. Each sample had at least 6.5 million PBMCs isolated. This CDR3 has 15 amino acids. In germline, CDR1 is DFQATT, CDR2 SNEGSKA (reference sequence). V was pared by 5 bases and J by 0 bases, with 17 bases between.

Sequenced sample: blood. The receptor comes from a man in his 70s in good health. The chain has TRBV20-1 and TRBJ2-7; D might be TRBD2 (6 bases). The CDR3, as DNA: TGCAGTGCTGCTGCGGGACTCCTGAGCTCCTACGAGCAGTACTTC. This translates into CSAAAGLLSSYEQYF.